These 9 T cell receptor beta chains came from one sample sequenced in a study of Graves' ophthalmopathy and Graves' hyperthyroidism. Amplified TCR beta CDR3 regions were obtained using RNA transcripts as template. HTBI primers served in a first-round RT-PCR, which a second-round multiplex PCR followed. TCRdb recomputed calls from the multiplex PCR reads with MiXCR, one row per CDR3 protein. The sample contains some 380,000 distinct CDR3 sequences, over 15% of which appear only once. What was sequenced was peripheral blood. The receptors originated from a woman younger than 30 with stable Graves' hyperthyroidism.

This clonotype was seen ten or more times. The chain combines TRBV12-5 with TRBJ2-2, with unresolved D. Germline CDR1 reads LGHNT; CDR2 reads FRNRAP. This CDR3 has 13 amino acids. V lost 1 base to trimming and J lost 7 bases, with 7 bases between them. CDR3 sequence reads: CASGLDLNGELFF. In DNA form, the CDR3 reads TGTGCTAGTGGTTTGGACCTTAACGGGGAGCTGTTTTTT.

This clonotype showed up many times. J is TRBJ1-1 and V is TRBV6-2 or TRBV6-3, with 10 bases fitting TRBD1. The trim removed 6 bases at V and 3 bases at J, leaving 13 bases unmatched. Looked up from germline, CDR1 is MNHEY and CDR2 is SVGEGT. This CDR3 comprises 17 residues. CDR3 nucleotides: TGTGCCAGCAGCCCCAGGGACAGGGGCCCGAGGGACACTGAAGCTTTCTTT. Amino acid sequence: CASSPRDRGPRDTEAFF.

This clonotype was seen at least ten times. A junction boundary mismatches the germline segment, possibly from a read error. CDR3 amino acids: CASSLAGPEAFF. In DNA, the CDR3 is TGTGCCAGCAGTTTAGCTGGGCCTGAAGCTTTCTTT. The V and J genes are TRBV5-1 and TRBJ1-1; no firm D call. This CDR3 comprises 12 residues. The germline V gene encodes CDR1 SGHRS and CDR2 YFSETQ.

This clonotype was detected many times. Written as DNA, the CDR3 is TGTGCCAGTAGTATAAGACGACCGGGACAGGGCCAGGCTAACTATGGCTACACCTTC. Residues: CASSIRRPGQGQANYGYTF. This chain joins TRBV19 and TRBJ1-2, with 9 nucleotides matching TRBD1. V was pared by 2 bases and J by 0 bases, with 13 bases of the junction left unmatched. This CDR3 has 19 amino acids. The germline gives CDR1 LNHDA, CDR2 SQIVND (reference sequence).

In this sample, this clonotype turned up many times. The chain links TRBV7-2 to TRBJ2-5; no reliable D call. The CDR3 totals 15 residues. The germline V gene has CDR1 SGHTA and CDR2 FQGNSA. Trimming removed 0 bases at V and 6 bases at J, with 14 bases between. CDR3 residues: CASSLAHLGVKTQYF. CDR3 coding DNA: TGTGCCAGCAGCTTAGCGCATCTTGGTGTGAAGACCCAGTACTTC.

V and J are TRBV14 and TRBJ2-2, with 7 bases fitting TRBD1. This CDR3 has 16 residues. CDR1 is SGHDN, CDR2 FVKESK, per germline. V gave up 2 bases and J gave up 5 bases; unmatched junction bases: 8. The CDR3 region is CASSQNRGVWTGELFF. As DNA, the CDR3 is TGTGCCAGCAGCCAAAACAGGGGTGTCTGGACCGGGGAGCTGTTTTTT.

A word on this clonotype: The junction departs from the called germline gene at one end, perhaps through a read error. This rearrangement joins TRBV4-1 to TRBJ2-5; possibly TRBD1 for D (5 bases). The CDR3 length is 14 residues. CDR1 is MGHRA, CDR2 YSYEKL, per germline. The DNA of the CDR3 is TGCGCCAGCAGCCAAGTGGGGCGCCAAGAGACCAAGTACTTC. Its protein is CASSQVGRQETKYF.

There are many counts of this clonotype. This rearrangement joins TRBV12-3 or TRBV12-4 to TRBJ1-1, with no clear D. The CDR3 contains 13 residues. V dropped 7 bases and J dropped 1 base, with 10 bases sitting between them. The CDR3 DNA follows: TGTGCCAGCACCCTGGGGAGGAACACTGAAGCTTTCTTT. It is translated as CASTLGRNTEAFF.

This clonotype was observed at least ten times. The chain carries TRBV6-1 and TRBJ2-5, with 7 bases aligning to TRBD2. CDR1 and CDR2 from the germline V gene are MNHNS and SASEGT. The trim removed 2 bases at V and 5 bases at J, leaving 5 bases unmatched. CDR3 length equals 14 residues. The CDR3 DNA reads TGTGCCAGCAGTGAACGCGGGGGATGGGAGACCCAGTACTTC. The encoded protein is CASSERGGWETQYF.